The 3 T cell receptor beta chains listed next were all sequenced from one sample in a study of cytomegalovirus exposure and HLA in healthy donors. Researchers ran the PCR with 60 Vbeta and 13 Jbeta primers. TCRdb's table, derived via immunoSEQ multiplex PCR, lists solely in-frame clones and lacks some. The repertoire includes over 110,000 clones, around 79% of them detected once, and more than 0.75% sits in the top ten. Sequencing used PBMCs. The receptors come from a man aged 18-30 years in good health and CMV-seronegative.

This chain links TRBV19 with TRBJ1-1; 7 bases agree with TRBD1. The CDR3 loop spans 15 amino acids. Trimming cost V 1 base and J 3 bases; bases outside gene matches: 5. Germline V gene lookup returns CDR1 LNHDA and CDR2 SQIVND (reference sequence). The CDR3, as DNA: TGTGCCAGTAGTATAGGGGGGACAGTGGACACTGAAGCTTTCTTT. This codes for CASSIGGTVDTEAFF.

The V gene is TRBV27, the J gene TRBJ1-1; weak D call: TRBD1 (5 bases). Trimming removed 0 bases at V and 7 bases at J, with 9 bases between. Germline CDR1 reads MNHEY; CDR2 reads SMNVEV (reference sequence). The CDR3 spans 13 residues. Here the CDR3 reads CASSLSGRVEAFF. CDR3 in DNA: TGTGCCAGCAGTTTATCGGGCAGGGTTGAAGCTTTCTTT.

The gene calls are TRBV5-1 and TRBJ1-1; D is possibly TRBD1 (6 bases). Deletions cut 4 bases from V and 1 base from J, with 23 bases between. CDR3 length: 18 amino acids. Germline V gene lookup returns CDR1 SGHRS and CDR2 YFSETQ. CDR3 amino acids: CASSGKGHRPFQNTEAFF. DNA for the CDR3: TGCGCCAGCAGCGGGAAGGGACATCGACCTTTCCAGAACACTGAAGCTTTCTTT.